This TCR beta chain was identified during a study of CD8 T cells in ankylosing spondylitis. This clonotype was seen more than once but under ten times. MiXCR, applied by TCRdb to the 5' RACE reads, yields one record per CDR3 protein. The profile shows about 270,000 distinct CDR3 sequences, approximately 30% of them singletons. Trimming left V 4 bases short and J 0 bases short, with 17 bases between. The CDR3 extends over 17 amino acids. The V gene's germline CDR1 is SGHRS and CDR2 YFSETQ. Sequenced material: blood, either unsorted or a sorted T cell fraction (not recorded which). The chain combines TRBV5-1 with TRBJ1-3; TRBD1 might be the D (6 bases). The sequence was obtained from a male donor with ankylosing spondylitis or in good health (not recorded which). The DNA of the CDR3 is TGCGCCAGCAGCCCCGACATACAGGGATTCTCTGGAAACACCATATATTTT. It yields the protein CASSPDIQGFSGNTIYF.